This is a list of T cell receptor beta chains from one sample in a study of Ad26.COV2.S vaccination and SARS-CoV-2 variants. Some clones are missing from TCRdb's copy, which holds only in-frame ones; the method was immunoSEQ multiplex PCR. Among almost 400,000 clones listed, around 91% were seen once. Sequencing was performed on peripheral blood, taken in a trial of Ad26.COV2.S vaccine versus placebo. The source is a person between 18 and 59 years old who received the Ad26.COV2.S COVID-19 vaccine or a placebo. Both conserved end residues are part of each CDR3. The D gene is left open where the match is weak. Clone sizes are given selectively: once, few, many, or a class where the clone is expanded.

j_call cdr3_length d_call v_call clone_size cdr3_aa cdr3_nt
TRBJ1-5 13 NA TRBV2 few CASSDNSNQPQHF TGTGCCAGCTCGGACAATAGCAATCAGCCCCAGCATTTT
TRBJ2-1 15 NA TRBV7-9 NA CASSTGQSSYNEQFF TGTGCCAGCAGCACCGGACAGAGCTCCTACAATGAGCAGTTCTTC
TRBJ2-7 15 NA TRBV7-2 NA CASSSLVGSGREQYF TGTGCCAGCAGCTCCCTGGTGGGTTCAGGTCGGGAGCAGTACTTC
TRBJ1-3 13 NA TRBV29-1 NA CSVEGGAGNTIYF TGCAGCGTAGAAGGGGGGGCTGGAAACACCATATATTTT
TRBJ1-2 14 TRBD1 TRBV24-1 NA CATSDRDRVGGYTF TGTGCCACCAGTGACCGAGACAGGGTTGGTGGCTACACCTTC
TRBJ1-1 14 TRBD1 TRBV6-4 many CASSEQGESTEAFF TGTGCCAGCAGTGAACAGGGGGAAAGCACTGAAGCTTTCTTT
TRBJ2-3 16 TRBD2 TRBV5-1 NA CASSQGAGTRTDTQYF TGCGCCAGCAGCCAAGGAGCGGGAACCCGCACAGATACGCAGTATTTT
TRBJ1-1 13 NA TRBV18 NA CASSPGEQGGPFF TGTGCCAGCTCACCCGGAGAGCAGGGCGGACCTTTCTTT
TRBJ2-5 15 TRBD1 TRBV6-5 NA CASSTGQGLSETQYF TGTGCCAGCAGTACGGGACAGGGCCTCTCAGAGACCCAGTACTTC
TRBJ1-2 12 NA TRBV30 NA CAWRAPPGGYTF TGTGCCTGGAGAGCCCCCCCGGGGGGCTACACCTTC
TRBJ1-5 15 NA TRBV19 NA CASSIEEGLRQPQHF TGTGCCAGTAGTATAGAGGAGGGGCTGAGGCAGCCCCAGCATTTT
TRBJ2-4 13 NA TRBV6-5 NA CASSQGSPDIQYF TGTGCCAGCAGCCAGGGGTCGCCGGACATTCAGTACTTC
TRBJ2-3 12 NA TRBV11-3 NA CASSRGSGTQYF TGTGCCAGCAGCCGGGGGTCAGGTACGCAGTATTTT
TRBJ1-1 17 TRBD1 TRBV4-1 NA CASSQTPWEGADTEAFF TGCGCCAGCAGCCAAACCCCATGGGAGGGGGCAGATACTGAAGCTTTCTTT
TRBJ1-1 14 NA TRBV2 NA CASRPQGPHTEAFF TGTGCCAGCAGGCCCCAGGGGCCCCACACTGAAGCTTTCTTT
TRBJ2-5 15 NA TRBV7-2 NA CASSDRQGGQETQYF TGTGCCAGCAGCGACCGACAGGGAGGTCAAGAGACCCAGTACTTC
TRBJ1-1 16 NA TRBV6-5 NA CASSYSDGGKAVRAFF TGTGCCAGCAGTTACTCGGATGGAGGGAAGGCCGTAAGAGCTTTCTTT
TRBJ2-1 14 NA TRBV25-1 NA CASVWRGSDNEQFF TGTGCCAGCGTTTGGCGGGGTTCGGACAATGAGCAGTTCTTC
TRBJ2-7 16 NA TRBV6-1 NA CASSGPRTDQTYEQYF TGTGCCAGCAGTGGACCGCGGACAGATCAGACCTACGAGCAGTACTTC
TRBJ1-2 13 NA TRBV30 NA CAWSGRGNYGYTF TGTGCCTGGAGTGGGAGGGGTAACTATGGCTACACCTTC
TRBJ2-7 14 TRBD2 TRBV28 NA CASSLGGRAYEQYF TGTGCCAGCAGTTTGGGTGGGAGGGCCTACGAGCAGTACTTC
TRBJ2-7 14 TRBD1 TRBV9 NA CASSVGTEPYEQYF TGTGCCAGCAGCGTGGGGACAGAGCCCTACGAGCAGTACTTC
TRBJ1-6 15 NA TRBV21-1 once CASSKRGLIHSPLHF TGTGCCAGCAGCAAACGGGGCTTGATCCATTCACCCCTCCACTTT
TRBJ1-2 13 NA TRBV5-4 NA CASSLEGSWGYTF TGTGCCAGCAGCTTGGAGGGATCTTGGGGCTACACCTTC
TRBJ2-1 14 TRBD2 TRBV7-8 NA CASSRGLAYNEQFF TGTGCCAGCAGCCGGGGACTAGCTTACAATGAGCAGTTCTTC
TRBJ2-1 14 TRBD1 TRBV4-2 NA CASRPGQDPNEQFF TGTGCCAGCAGACCGGGACAGGACCCCAATGAGCAGTTCTTC
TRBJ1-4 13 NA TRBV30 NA CAWSVKGSEKLFF TGTGCCTGGAGTGTGAAGGGGTCTGAAAAACTGTTTTTT
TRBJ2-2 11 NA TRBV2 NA CASSNTGELFF TGTGCCAGCAGTAACACCGGGGAGCTGTTTTTT
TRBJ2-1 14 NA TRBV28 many CASSSGDPYNEQFF TGTGCCAGCAGTTCCGGCGACCCCTACAATGAGCAGTTCTTC
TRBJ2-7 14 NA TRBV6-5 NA CASGTSTGSYEQYF TGTGCCAGCGGTACCTCTACGGGGAGTTACGAGCAGTACTTC
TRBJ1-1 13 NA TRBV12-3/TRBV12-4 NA CASSDNPGTEAFF TGTGCCAGCAGTGACAACCCGGGGACTGAAGCTTTCTTT
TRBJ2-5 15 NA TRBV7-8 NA CASGQISGQAGTQYF TGTGCCAGCGGCCAAATCTCGGGACAAGCGGGGACCCAGTACTTC
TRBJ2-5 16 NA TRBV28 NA CASSSNWGSPQETQYF TGTGCCAGCAGTTCAAATTGGGGCTCCCCTCAAGAGACCCAGTACTTC
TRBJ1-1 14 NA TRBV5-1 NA CASSLYAGWTEAFF TGCGCCAGCAGCTTGTACGCAGGGTGGACTGAAGCTTTCTTT
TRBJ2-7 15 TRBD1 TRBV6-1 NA CASSEAVTGGYEQYF TGTGCCAGCAGTGAAGCAGTGACAGGGGGCTACGAGCAGTACTTC
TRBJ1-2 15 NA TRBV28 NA CASSLIAGFNYGYTF TGTGCCAGCAGTCTCATTGCGGGCTTTAACTATGGCTACACCTTC
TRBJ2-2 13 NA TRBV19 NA CASSYPNTGELFF TGTGCCAGTAGTTACCCGAACACCGGGGAGCTGTTTTTT
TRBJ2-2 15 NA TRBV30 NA CAWSVKLPNTGELFF TGTGCCTGGAGTGTAAAGCTTCCGAACACCGGGGAGCTGTTTTTT
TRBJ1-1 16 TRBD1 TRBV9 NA CASSSTGGALGTEAFF TGTGCCAGCAGCTCGACAGGGGGCGCGTTAGGGACTGAAGCTTTCTTT
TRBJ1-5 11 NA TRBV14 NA CASSPYQPQHF TGTGCCAGCAGCCCTTATCAGCCCCAGCATTTT
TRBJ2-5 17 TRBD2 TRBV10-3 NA CAISERLAGVGQETQYF TGTGCCATCAGTGAGAGACTAGCGGGAGTAGGGCAAGAGACCCAGTACTTC
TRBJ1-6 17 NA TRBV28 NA CASSLQEGRTYNSPLHF TGTGCCAGCAGTTTACAGGAGGGGCGGACCTATAATTCACCCCTCCACTTT
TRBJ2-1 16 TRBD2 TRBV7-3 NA CASSPPHASGTPEQFF TGTGCCAGCAGCCCCCCGCATGCGAGCGGGACTCCTGAGCAGTTCTTC
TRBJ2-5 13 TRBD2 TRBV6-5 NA CASGTSGRETQYF TGTGCCTCCGGGACTAGCGGGAGAGAGACCCAGTACTTC
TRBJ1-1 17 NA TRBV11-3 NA CASSFTGTGGQGTEAFF TGTGCCAGCAGCTTCACCGGGACCGGTGGGCAGGGCACTGAAGCTTTCTTT
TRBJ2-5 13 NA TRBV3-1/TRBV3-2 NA CASGGRRAETQYF TGTGCCAGCGGGGGAAGGAGGGCAGAGACCCAGTACTTC
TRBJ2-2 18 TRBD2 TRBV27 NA CASSKTPGTSGRTGELFF TGTGCCAGCAGTAAGACCCCCGGGACTAGCGGGAGAACCGGGGAGCTGTTTTTT